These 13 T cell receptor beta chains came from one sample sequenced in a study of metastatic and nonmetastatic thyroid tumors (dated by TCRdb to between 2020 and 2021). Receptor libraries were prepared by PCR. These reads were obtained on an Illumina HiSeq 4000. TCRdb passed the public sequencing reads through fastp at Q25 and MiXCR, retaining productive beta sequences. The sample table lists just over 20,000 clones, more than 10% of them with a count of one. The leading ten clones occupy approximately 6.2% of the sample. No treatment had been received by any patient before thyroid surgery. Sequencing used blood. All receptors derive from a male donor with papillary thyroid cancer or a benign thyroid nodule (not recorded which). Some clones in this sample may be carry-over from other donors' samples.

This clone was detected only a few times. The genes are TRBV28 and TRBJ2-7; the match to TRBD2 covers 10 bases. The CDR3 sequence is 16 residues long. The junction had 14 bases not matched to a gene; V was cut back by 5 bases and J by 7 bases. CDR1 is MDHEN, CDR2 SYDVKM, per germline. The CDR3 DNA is TGTGCCAGCAGTCTGGCCCTAGCGGGAGAAAGAGAAGAGCAGTACTTC. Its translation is CASSLALAGEREEQYF.

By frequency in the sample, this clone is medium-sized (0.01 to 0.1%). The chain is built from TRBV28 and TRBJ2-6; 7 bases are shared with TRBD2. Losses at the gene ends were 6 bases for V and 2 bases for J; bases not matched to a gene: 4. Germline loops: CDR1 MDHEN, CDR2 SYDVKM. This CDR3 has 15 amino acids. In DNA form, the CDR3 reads TGTGCCAGCAGGGGGGGGAATGCTGGGGCCAACGTCCTGACTTTC. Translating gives CASRGGNAGANVLTF.

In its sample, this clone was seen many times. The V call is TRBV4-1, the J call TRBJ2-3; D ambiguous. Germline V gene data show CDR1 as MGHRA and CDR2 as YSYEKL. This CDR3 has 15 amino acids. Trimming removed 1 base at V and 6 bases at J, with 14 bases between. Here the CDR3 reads CASSQVVGRRDTQYF. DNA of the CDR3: TGCGCCAGCAGCCAAGTAGTCGGGCGCAGGGATACGCAGTATTTT.

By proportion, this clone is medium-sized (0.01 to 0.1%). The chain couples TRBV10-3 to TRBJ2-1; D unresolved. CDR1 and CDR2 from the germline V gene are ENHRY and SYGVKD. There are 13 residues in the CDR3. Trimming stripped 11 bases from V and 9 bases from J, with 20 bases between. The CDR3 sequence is CASQEQAVAEQFF. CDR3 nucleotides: TGTGCCTCGCAGGAGCAGGCGGTTGCTGAGCAGTTCTTC.

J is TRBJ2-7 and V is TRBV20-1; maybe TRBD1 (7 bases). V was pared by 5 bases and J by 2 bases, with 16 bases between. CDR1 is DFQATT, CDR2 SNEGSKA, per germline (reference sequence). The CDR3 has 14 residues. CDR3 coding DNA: TGCAGTGCTGGCGGGGCGGGACAGACCTACGAGCAGTACTTC. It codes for CSAGGAGQTYEQYF.

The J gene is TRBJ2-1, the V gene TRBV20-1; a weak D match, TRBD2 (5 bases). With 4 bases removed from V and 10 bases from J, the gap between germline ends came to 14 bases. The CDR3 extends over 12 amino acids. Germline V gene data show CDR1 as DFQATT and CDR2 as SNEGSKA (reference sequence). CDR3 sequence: CSAIEGNEEQFF. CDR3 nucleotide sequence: TGCAGTGCTATCGAGGGTAACGAGGAGCAGTTCTTC.

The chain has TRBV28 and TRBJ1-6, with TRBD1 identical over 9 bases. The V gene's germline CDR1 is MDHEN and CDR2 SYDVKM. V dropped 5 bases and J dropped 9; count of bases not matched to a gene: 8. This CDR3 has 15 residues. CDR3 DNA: TGTGCCAGCAGTACCGGGGACAGGGAAGGTTCACCCCTCCACTTT. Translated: CASSTGDREGSPLHF.

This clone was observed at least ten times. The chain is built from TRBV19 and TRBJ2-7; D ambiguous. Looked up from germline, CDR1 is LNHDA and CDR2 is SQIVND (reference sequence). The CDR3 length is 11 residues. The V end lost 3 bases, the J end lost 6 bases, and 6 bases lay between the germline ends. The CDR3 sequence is CASSIRGEQYF. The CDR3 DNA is TGTGCCAGTAGTATTCGAGGCGAGCAGTACTTC.

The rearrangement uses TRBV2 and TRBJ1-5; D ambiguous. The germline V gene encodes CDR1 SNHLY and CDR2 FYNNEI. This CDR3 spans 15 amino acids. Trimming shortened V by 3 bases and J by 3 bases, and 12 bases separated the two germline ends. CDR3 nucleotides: TGTGCCAGCAGTGACCCCGGGAGGTACAATCAGCCCCAGCATTTT. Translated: CASSDPGRYNQPQHF. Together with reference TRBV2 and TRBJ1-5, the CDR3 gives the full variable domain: EPEVTQTPSHQVTQMGQEVILRCVPISNHLYFYWYRQILGQKVEFLVSFYNNEISEKSEIFDDQFSVERPDGSNFTLKIRSTKLEDSAMYFCASSDPGRYNQPQHFGDGTRLSIL.

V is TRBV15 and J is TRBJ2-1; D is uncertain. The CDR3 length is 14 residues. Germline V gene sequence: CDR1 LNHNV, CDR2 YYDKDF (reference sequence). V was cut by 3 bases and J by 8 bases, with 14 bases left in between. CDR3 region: CATSRPSRQHEQFF. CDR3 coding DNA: TGTGCCACCAGCAGGCCCTCGAGGCAGCATGAGCAGTTCTTC. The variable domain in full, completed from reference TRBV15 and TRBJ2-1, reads DAMVIQNPRYQVTQFGKPVTLSCSQTLNHNVMYWYQQKSSQAPKLLFHYYDKDFNNEADTPDNFQSRRPNTSFCFLDIRSPGLGDTAMYLCATSRPSRQHEQFFGPGTRLTVL.

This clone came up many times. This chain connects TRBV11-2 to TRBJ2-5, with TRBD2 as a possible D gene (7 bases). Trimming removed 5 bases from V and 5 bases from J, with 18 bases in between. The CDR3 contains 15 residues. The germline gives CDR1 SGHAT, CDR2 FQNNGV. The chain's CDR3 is CASSPWGGQGETQYF. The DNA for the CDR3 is TGTGCCAGCAGCCCGTGGGGAGGGCAGGGGGAGACCCAGTACTTC.

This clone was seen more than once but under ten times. The CDR3 region is CSVEGGSDGYTF. DNA of the CDR3: TGCAGCGTTGAAGGGGGTTCCGATGGCTACACCTTC. V and J are TRBV29-1 and TRBJ1-2; D not resolved. Trimming removed 1 base at V and 6 bases at J, with 9 bases between. The germline CDR1 and CDR2 sequences are SQVTM and ANQGSEA. The CDR3 extends over 12 amino acids.

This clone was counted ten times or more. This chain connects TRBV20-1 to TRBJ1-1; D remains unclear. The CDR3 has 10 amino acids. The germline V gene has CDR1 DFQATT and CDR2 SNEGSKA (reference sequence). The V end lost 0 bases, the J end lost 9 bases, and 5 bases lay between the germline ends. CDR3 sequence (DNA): TGCAGTGCTAGAGACTTGAAAGCTTTCTTT. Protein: CSARDLKAFF.